Presented here are 7 T cell receptor beta chains from one specimen sequenced in a study of blood T cell repertoires in COVID-19. Assay: immunoSEQ multiplex PCR; the TCRdb copy retains only in-frame clones and omits some. The sample has some 16,000 clones; 82% are singletons. The specimen sequenced was peripheral blood. These receptors were obtained from a man older than 75 with active or convalescent COVID-19.

This chain uses TRBV11-3 with TRBJ2-1, with 10 bases aligning to TRBD1. V was clipped by 0 bases and J by 5 bases; unmatched bases: 4. Germline assignment: CDR1 SGHNT and CDR2 YENEEA. The CDR3 totals 16 residues. CDR3 loop: CASSLEGTGVHNEQFF. CDR3 DNA: TGTGCCAGCAGCTTAGAAGGGACAGGGGTCCACAATGAGCAGTTCTTC.

The rearrangement links TRBV6-5 to TRBJ1-1; 8 bases fit TRBD1. Germline V gene lookup returns CDR1 MNHEY and CDR2 SVGAGI. V was pared by 4 bases and J by 13 bases, with 11 bases of the junction left unmatched. The CDR3 extends over 13 amino acids. CDR3 region: CASSFSVDRGCFF. In DNA, the CDR3 is TGTGCCAGCAGTTTTTCTGTAGACAGGGGCTGTTTCTTT.

The chain recombines TRBV18 with TRBJ1-4; no clear D gene. V lost 3 bases and J lost 0, with 8 bases in between. The CDR3 runs to 15 residues. Germline values: CDR1 KGHSH, CDR2 LQKENI. This CDR3 reads CASSPSGSTNEKLFF. CDR3 coding DNA: TGTGCCAGCTCACCGTCGGGTTCAACTAATGAAAAACTGTTTTTT.

The chain links TRBV6-5 to TRBJ1-6; 8 nucleotides match TRBD1. Germline V gene data show CDR1 as MNHEY and CDR2 as SVGAGI. The CDR3 contains 13 residues. V was clipped by 6 bases and J by 10 bases; unmatched bases: 5. The CDR3 spells CASSGQGGSPLHF. CDR3 nucleotides: TGTGCCAGCAGCGGACAGGGCGGGTCACCCCTCCACTTT.

This sequence joins TRBV24-1 and TRBJ2-7; 8 bases are a match to TRBD2. V lost 10 bases and J lost 0; bases outside the gene matches: 7. Per germline, CDR1 KGHDR and CDR2 SFDVKD. This CDR3 is 14 amino acids long. The CDR3 DNA reads TGTGCCACTAAGACTAGCGTAAGCTCCTACGAGCAGTACTTC. It yields the protein CATKTSVSSYEQYF.

The V call is TRBV6-5, the J call TRBJ1-4, with 10 bases fitting TRBD1. V shed 7 bases and J 7 bases; nucleotides not matched to a gene: 6. Germline V lookup: CDR1 MNHEY, CDR2 SVGAGI. This CDR3 is built from 14 residues. The CDR3: CASKRQGAGEKLFF. CDR3 coding DNA: TGTGCCAGCAAGCGACAGGGGGCTGGTGAAAAACTGTTTTTT.

This chain uses TRBV18 with TRBJ1-5; no clear D. This CDR3 comprises 12 residues. The ends were cut back, 6 bases at V and 4 bases at J, with 7 bases in the middle. CDR1 is KGHSH and CDR2 is LQKENI in the germline V gene. CDR3 protein: CASSPGNQPQHF. CDR3 bases: TGTGCCAGCTCGCCGGGAAATCAGCCCCAGCATTTT.